Presented here are 5 T cell receptor beta chains from one specimen sequenced in a study of breast tumors, draining lymph nodes, adjacent tissues (TCRdb year 2016). The library was prepared using multiplex PCR. The sequencing machine was an Illumina HiSeq 2000. The public reads were reprocessed in TCRdb via fastp at Q25 and MiXCR, keeping in-frame beta chains. All rows with the same CDR3 protein become a single entry with the most common DNA and genes. The sample table records about 15,000 distinct CDR3 sequences; roughly 50% of these occur just once. The ten most abundant clones make up approximately 30% of the sample. The sample comprised tumor-adjacent breast tissue. These receptors came from a female donor with breast cancer. Some clones in this sample may be carry-over from other donors' samples.

A note on this clonotype: This may arise from a read error, as a much more abundant clone is one base away. V and J are TRBV6-5 and TRBJ2-3; 9 nucleotides line up with TRBD2. There are 18 residues in the CDR3. Germline V gene lookup returns CDR1 MNHEY and CDR2 SVGAGI. This CDR3 is CASSHSSPTSGRADTQYF. The CDR3 nucleotides read TGTGCCAGCAGTCACTCGTCTCCGACTAGCGGACGCGCAGATACGCAGTATTTT.

In regard to this clonotype: Sequence at one end of the junction differs from germline and may be a read error. V is TRBV7-9 and J is TRBJ1-2; D is ambiguous. The CDR3 extends over 14 amino acids. From germline, CDR1 is SEHNR and CDR2 FQNEAQ (reference sequence). CDR3 sequence reads: CASSLVDLDAGYEF. DNA of the CDR3: TGTGCCAGCAGCCTCGTGGACTTGGACGCTGGCTACGAGTTC.

This clonotype showed up many times. This chain links TRBV19 with TRBJ2-7, with a tentative D call TRBD2 (5 bases). Per the germline V gene, CDR1 is LNHDA and CDR2 is SQIVND (reference sequence). The length of the CDR3 is 13 residues. Trimming removed 1 base from V and 4 bases from J, with 8 bases in between. Here the CDR3 DNA reads TGTGCCAGTAGTATAGGGGGAGAATACGAGCAGTACTTC. Its protein product is CASSIGGEYEQYF.

V gene TRBV2 combines with J gene TRBJ1-5; D might be TRBD1 (6 bases). Trimming left V 5 bases short and J 0 bases short, with 11 bases between. This CDR3 region has 15 residues. Germline CDR1 and CDR2: SNHLY and FYNNEI. This chain's CDR3 is CASSPTGNSNQPQHF. In DNA, the CDR3 is TGTGCCAGCAGTCCTACAGGGAATAGCAATCAGCCCCAGCATTTT.

The chain links TRBV19 to TRBJ1-1; a weak D match, TRBD1 (5 bases). The germline V gene encodes CDR1 LNHDA and CDR2 SQIVND (reference sequence). The CDR3 has 12 amino acids. The CDR3 region is CSAGRGNTEAFF. CDR3 DNA: TGTTCTGCGGGGAGGGGGAACACTGAAGCTTTCTTT.